The 12 T cell receptor beta chains presented below share a single source sample, sequenced in a study of blood T cell repertoires in COVID-19. This table comes from immunoSEQ multiplex PCR, and its TCRdb copy is limited to in-frame clones, with some not included. The profile shows 300,000 to 400,000 clones, just over 85% of them singletons. Sequenced sample: PBMCs or T cells enriched from blood (not recorded which). Source of these receptors: a woman between 40 and 55 years old with acute COVID-19.

The gene calls are TRBV11-2 and TRBJ2-2; 10 bases match TRBD2. The germline V gene has CDR1 SGHAT and CDR2 FQNNGV. This CDR3 comprises 17 residues. J lost 4 bases, V lost 3 bases, and 8 bases had no gene match. The CDR3 bases are TGTGCCAGCAGCTTTAAATTGGGACTAGCGCTCACCGGGGAGCTGTTTTTT. The encoded protein is CASSFKLGLALTGELFF.

V is TRBV5-4 and J is TRBJ2-7, with 16 positions matching TRBD2. This CDR3 spans 16 amino acids. The germline V gene encodes CDR1 SGHNT and CDR2 YYREEE (reference sequence). J was trimmed by 2 bases and V by 2 bases; bases with no gene match: 1. The CDR3 sequence is CASSFGTSGRAYEQYF. The CDR3 nucleotides are TGTGCCAGCAGCTTCGGGACTAGCGGGAGGGCCTACGAGCAGTACTTC.

The J gene is TRBJ2-7, the V gene TRBV7-2, with 11 bases that match TRBD2. Germline V gives CDR1 SGHTA, CDR2 FQGNSA. J was trimmed by 0 bases and V by 2 bases; bases with no gene match: 6. The CDR3 has 17 residues. The CDR3 is CASSLKLAGASSYEQYF. CDR3 in DNA: TGTGCCAGCAGCTTAAAACTAGCGGGAGCGAGCTCCTACGAGCAGTACTTC.

The chain has TRBV4-3 and TRBJ1-6, with 10 bases identical to TRBD1. V lost 0 bases to trimming and J lost 7 bases; unmatched junction nucleotides: 9. The CDR3 contains 18 residues. Germline loops: CDR1 LGHNA, CDR2 YSLEER. CDR3 residues: CASSQEWPGQGLNSPLHF. The CDR3 DNA reads TGCGCCAGCAGCCAAGAATGGCCGGGACAGGGGTTAAATTCACCCCTCCACTTT.

The V gene is TRBV4-1, the J gene TRBJ2-3; D is undetermined. CDR3 length equals 17 residues. The ends were cut back, 0 bases at V and 2 bases at J, with 15 bases in the middle. CDR1 and CDR2 (germline): MGHRA, YSYEKL. CDR3 residues: CASSQDPSRSNTDTQYF. As DNA, the CDR3 is TGCGCCAGCAGCCAAGATCCGTCCCGGAGCAACACAGATACGCAGTATTTT.

The rearrangement links TRBV19 to TRBJ2-5; 10 nucleotides match TRBD2. The CDR3 has 16 amino acids. Germline loops: CDR1 LNHDA, CDR2 SQIVND (reference sequence). V lost 1 base and J lost 2; bases outside the gene matches: 4. The CDR3 sequence: CASSIAPAGGQETQYF. Here the CDR3 DNA reads TGTGCCAGTAGTATAGCCCCAGCGGGGGGGCAAGAGACCCAGTACTTC.

V is TRBV6-2 or TRBV6-3 and J is TRBJ1-2; unclear D gene. Germline-derived CDR1 and CDR2 are MNHEY and SVGEGT. This CDR3 has 15 amino acids. Trimming stripped 2 bases from V and 3 bases from J, with 13 bases between. CDR3 protein: CASSYQAPWHYGYTF. Here the CDR3 DNA reads TGTGCCAGCAGTTACCAGGCCCCCTGGCACTATGGCTACACCTTC.

The CDR3 loop reads CASSSDPTGVVETQYF. Written as DNA, the CDR3 is TGTGCCAGCAGTTCCGACCCTACAGGGGTCGTCGAGACCCAGTACTTC. This chain links TRBV2 with TRBJ2-5; TRBD1 aligns across 7 bases. Losses at the gene ends were 5 bases for V and 5 bases for J; bases not matched to a gene: 14. CDR3 length equals 16 residues. From germline, CDR1 is SNHLY and CDR2 FYNNEI.

The genes are TRBV4-2 and TRBJ2-2; 10 bases match TRBD2. The CDR3 extends over 17 amino acids. Germline-derived CDR1 and CDR2 are LGHNA and YNFKEQ. V lost 0 bases to trimming and J lost 4 bases; unmatched junction nucleotides: 5. The CDR3 loop reads CASSQDGLAGVTGELFF. The CDR3 DNA follows: TGTGCCAGCAGCCAAGATGGGCTAGCGGGGGTCACCGGGGAGCTGTTTTTT.

The chain recombines TRBV5-1 with TRBJ2-1; no firm D call. Germline-derived CDR1 and CDR2 are SGHRS and YFSETQ. V was trimmed by 5 bases and J by 6 bases, leaving 12 bases between them. This CDR3 region has 13 residues. CDR3 nucleotide sequence: TGCGCCAGCAGGTCTCTTGGCCCCAATGAGCAGTTCTTC. Encoded protein: CASRSLGPNEQFF.

The CDR3 DNA reads TGTGCCAGCTCACAGGCCAACAGGGTAGACACTGAAGCTTTCTTT. It translates to CASSQANRVDTEAFF. The rearrangement joins TRBV18 to TRBJ1-1, with D possibly TRBD1 on 6 matching bases. CDR1 and CDR2 (germline): KGHSH, LQKENI. The CDR3 totals 15 residues. V lost 4 bases to trimming and J lost 3 bases, with 15 bases between them.

The CDR3 sequence is CASSRDRAYNEQFF. CDR3 bases: TGTGCCAGCAGCCGGGACAGGGCTTACAATGAGCAGTTCTTC. The rearrangement links TRBV7-2 to TRBJ2-1, with TRBD1 identical over 9 bases. The V and J ends lost 5 bases and 4 bases, in that order; junction bases with no gene match: 3. Germline V CDR1 and CDR2: SGHTA, FQGNSA. The CDR3 runs 14 residues.